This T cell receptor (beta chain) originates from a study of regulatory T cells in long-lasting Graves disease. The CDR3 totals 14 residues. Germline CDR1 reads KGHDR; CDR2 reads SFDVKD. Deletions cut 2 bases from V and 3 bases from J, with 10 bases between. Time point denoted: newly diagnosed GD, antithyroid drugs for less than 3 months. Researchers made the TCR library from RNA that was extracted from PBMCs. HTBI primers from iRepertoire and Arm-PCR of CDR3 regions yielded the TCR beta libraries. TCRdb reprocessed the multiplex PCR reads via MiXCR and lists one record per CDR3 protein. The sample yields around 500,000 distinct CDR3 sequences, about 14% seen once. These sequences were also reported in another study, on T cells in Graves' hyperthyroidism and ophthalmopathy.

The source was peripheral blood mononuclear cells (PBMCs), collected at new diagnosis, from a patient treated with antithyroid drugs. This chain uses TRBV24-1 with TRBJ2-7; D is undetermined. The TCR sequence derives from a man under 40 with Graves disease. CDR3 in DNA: TGTGCCACCAGTGATTCCCGGACGGGCTACGAGCAGTACTTC. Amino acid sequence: CATSDSRTGYEQYF.